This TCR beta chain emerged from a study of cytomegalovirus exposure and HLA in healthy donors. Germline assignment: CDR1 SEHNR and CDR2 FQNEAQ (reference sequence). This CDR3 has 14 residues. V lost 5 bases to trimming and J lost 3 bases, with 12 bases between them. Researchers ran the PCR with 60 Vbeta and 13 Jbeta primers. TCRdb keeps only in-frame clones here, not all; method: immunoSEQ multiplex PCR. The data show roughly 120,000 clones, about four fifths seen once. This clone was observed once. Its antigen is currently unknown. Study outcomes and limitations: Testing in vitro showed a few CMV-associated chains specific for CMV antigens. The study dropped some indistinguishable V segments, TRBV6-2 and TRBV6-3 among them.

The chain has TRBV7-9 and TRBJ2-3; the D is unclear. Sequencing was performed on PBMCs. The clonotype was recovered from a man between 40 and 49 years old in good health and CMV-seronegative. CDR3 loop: CASSDWPFTDTQYF. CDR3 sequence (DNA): TGTGCCAGCAGCGATTGGCCTTTTACAGATACGCAGTATTTT.